Following are 30 T cell receptor beta chains from one sample sequenced in a study of OX40 agonist ivuxolimab in advanced cancers. This table comes from immunoSEQ multiplex PCR, and its TCRdb copy is limited to in-frame clones, with some not included. The sample includes approximately 56,000 clones, 70% to 90% seen only once; the top ten take 0.6% to 0.8%. The input for sequencing was CD4+ or CD8+ T cells sorted from blood, taken in a trial of the OX40 agonist ivuxolimab. These receptors all stem from an adult with an advanced solid tumor such as melanoma, head and neck, liver or kidney cancer.

The rearrangement uses TRBV11-2 and TRBJ2-1; 7 nucleotides line up with TRBD2. CDR1 is SGHAT and CDR2 is FQNNGV in the germline V gene. V gave up 5 bases and J gave up 3 bases; unmatched junction bases: 13. The CDR3 consists of 17 residues. The CDR3 spells CASSRKSGIAGYNEQFF. CDR3 coding DNA: TGTGCCAGCAGCCGCAAGAGTGGGATAGCGGGCTACAATGAGCAGTTCTTC.

The chain links TRBV6-1 to TRBJ1-1, with D possibly being TRBD1 (5 bases). V lost 4 bases to trimming and J lost 0 bases, with 9 bases between them. Germline V gene data show CDR1 as MNHNS and CDR2 as SASEGT. This CDR3 has 14 residues. CDR3 nucleotide sequence: TGTGCCAGCAGTGTGGGACTTTTGAACACTGAAGCTTTCTTT. Its translation is CASSVGLLNTEAFF.

The CDR3 DNA sequence: TGTGCCAGCAGCGGGGCGGGGGTCACGAATTCACCCCTCCACTTT. The encoded protein is CASSGAGVTNSPLHF. The chain is built from TRBV11-3 and TRBJ1-6, with D tentatively TRBD1 (5 bases). Germline V gives CDR1 SGHNT, CDR2 YENEEA. V was cut by 5 bases and J by 7 bases, with 15 bases left in between. The length of the CDR3 is 15 residues.

The V and J genes are TRBV7-2 and TRBJ1-6; D gene ambiguous. Germline V gives CDR1 SGHTA, CDR2 FQGNSA. The germline V and J ends were trimmed by 1 base and 3 bases, with 4 bases remaining between them. CDR3 length: 14 amino acids. The CDR3 DNA reads as TGTGCCAGCAGCTTAGGCAGCTATAATTCACCCCTCCACTTT. This encodes CASSLGSYNSPLHF.

The count of this clone is one. The chain uses TRBV18 and TRBJ2-7; TRBD1 matches at 7 bases. The germline V gene has CDR1 KGHSH and CDR2 LQKENI. The length of the CDR3 is 16 residues. J was trimmed by 6 bases and V by 3 bases; bases with no gene match: 14. In nucleotides, the CDR3 is TGTGCCAGCTCACCTCCCCGGCAGGGGGTGCCAAGCGAGCAGTACTTC. This encodes CASSPPRQGVPSEQYF.

The chain joins TRBV6-5 to TRBJ1-2; D is unresolved. Trimming removed 7 bases at V and 4 bases at J, with 13 bases between. CDR1 and CDR2 (germline): MNHEY, SVGAGI. There are 13 residues in the CDR3. DNA of the CDR3: TGTGCCAGCAAGGGTGCCAGTACCTATGGCTACACCTTC. It encodes CASKGASTYGYTF.

V and J are TRBV28 and TRBJ2-4; D tentatively fits TRBD1 or TRBD2 (6 bases each). Deletions cut 3 bases from V and 7 bases from J, with 13 bases between. The germline CDR1 and CDR2 sequences are MDHEN and SYDVKM. CDR3 length equals 14 residues. The DNA of the CDR3 is TGTGCCAGCAGTTTTGTACAGGGAGGTAACATTCAGTACTTC. This encodes CASSFVQGGNIQYF.

V and J are TRBV4-2 and TRBJ2-4, with a tentative D call TRBD1 (5 bases). Germline V lookup: CDR1 LGHNA, CDR2 YNFKEQ. The CDR3 has 16 residues. Trimming pared 2 bases from V and 0 bases from J, leaving 11 bases between. The CDR3 nucleotides read TGTGCCAGCAGCCAAATCCTAGGGGTAGCCAAAAACATTCAGTACTTC. Translating it yields CASSQILGVAKNIQYF.

The chain combines TRBV7-9 with TRBJ1-2, with a tentative D call TRBD1 (6 bases). With 5 bases removed from V and 2 bases from J, the gap between germline ends came to 21 bases. Germline V gene lookup returns CDR1 SEHNR and CDR2 FQNEAQ (reference sequence). The CDR3 is made up of 17 amino acids. The CDR3 spells CASSQSGGHTLNYGYTF. The CDR3 DNA sequence: TGTGCCAGCAGCCAATCGGGGGGACATACGTTAAACTATGGCTACACCTTC.

This clone was detected once. The V and J genes are TRBV11-3 and TRBJ1-1; D might be TRBD1 (6 bases). V gave up 6 bases and J gave up 4 bases, with 18 bases separating them. The germline V gene encodes CDR1 SGHNT and CDR2 YENEEA. The CDR3 sequence is 15 residues long. This chain's CDR3 is CASRQRIQGGTEAFF. The CDR3 region has the DNA TGTGCCAGCAGACAAAGAATACAGGGAGGCACTGAAGCTTTCTTT.

The rearrangement links TRBV5-1 to TRBJ2-3; TRBD2 aligns across 8 bases. Germline CDR1 and CDR2: SGHRS and YFSETQ. There are 16 residues in the CDR3. The V gene end was trimmed by 3 bases and the J gene end by 1 base; junction bases not matched to a gene: 7. The CDR3 loop is CASSSGLGGGTDTQYF. Here the CDR3 DNA reads TGCGCCAGCAGCTCGGGACTAGGAGGGGGCACAGATACGCAGTATTTT.

This chain connects TRBV21-1 to TRBJ2-7. TRBV21-1 is a recognized pseudogene. There are 11 residues in the CDR3. This CDR3 reads CASSISAEQYF. CDR3 coding DNA: TGTGCCAGCAGCATATCGGCCGAGCAGTACTTC.

The gene calls are TRBV27 and TRBJ2-3; D unclear. From germline, CDR1 is MNHEY and CDR2 SMNVEV (reference sequence). This CDR3 comprises 12 residues. The V end lost 4 bases, the J end lost 4 bases, and 6 bases lay between the germline ends. CDR3 protein: CASSSPPDTQYF. In nucleotides, the CDR3 is TGTGCCAGCAGTTCCCCCCCAGATACGCAGTATTTT.

The genes are TRBV7-6 and TRBJ2-1; tentatively, D is TRBD1 or TRBD2 (5 bases each). With 2 bases removed from V and 6 bases from J, the gap between germline ends came to 8 bases. The CDR3 length is 13 residues. Germline CDR1 is SGHVS and CDR2 is FNYEAQ. In DNA, the CDR3 is TGTGCCAGCAGCTTAAGGGGACGCAATGAGCAGTTCTTC. Translating gives CASSLRGRNEQFF.

The V and J genes are TRBV29-1 and TRBJ1-2; D gene unclear. This CDR3 contains 14 residues. Germline-derived CDR1 and CDR2 are SQVTM and ANQGSEA. V was cut by 0 bases and J by 8 bases, with 16 bases left in between. This chain's CDR3 is CSVEDMRGLRGYTF. CDR3 coding DNA: TGCAGCGTTGAAGATATGAGAGGCCTGAGGGGCTACACCTTC.

V gene TRBV19 combines with J gene TRBJ2-2, with D hard to call. The germline V and J ends were trimmed by 5 bases and 5 bases, with 9 bases remaining between them. Germline CDR1 and CDR2: LNHDA and SQIVND (reference sequence). This CDR3 contains 13 residues. DNA for the CDR3: TGTGCCAGTAGTCTTCGGGTTACCGGGGAGCTGTTTTTT. Protein: CASSLRVTGELFF.

The chain has TRBV7-2 and TRBJ2-3, with 14 bases fitting TRBD2. CDR1 is SGHTA and CDR2 is FQGNSA in the germline V gene. V lost 4 bases and J lost 3; bases outside the gene matches: 12. The CDR3 loop spans 19 amino acids. The CDR3 bases are TGTGCCAGCAGCTGGGCGGGGACTAGCGGGGGCCCCGGTACAGATACGCAGTATTTT. Protein product: CASSWAGTSGGPGTDTQYF.

This sequence joins TRBV14 and TRBJ2-7, with D perhaps assigned TRBD1 or TRBD2 (5 bases each). The CDR3 contains 13 residues. V was pared by 1 base and J by 4 bases, with 8 bases between. Germline CDR1 SGHDN, CDR2 FVKESK. The CDR3 DNA sequence: TGTGCCAGCAGCCAAGGTGGGGGTTACGAGCAGTACTTC. Translation: CASSQGGGYEQYF.

This rearrangement joins TRBV5-1 to TRBJ2-2, with 7 bases lining up with TRBD1. The CDR3 has 16 residues. Germline V lookup: CDR1 SGHRS, CDR2 YFSETQ. The junction had 5 bases not matched to a gene; V was cut back by 0 bases and J by 3 bases. The CDR3 reads CASSLVGQDYTGELFF. The CDR3 coding sequence is TGCGCCAGCAGCTTGGTCGGACAGGACTACACCGGGGAGCTGTTTTTT.

The rearrangement links TRBV10-2 to TRBJ2-7, with 7 positions matching TRBD2. The CDR3 has 14 residues. The V gene end was trimmed by 5 bases and the J gene end by 7 bases; junction bases not matched to a gene: 11. The germline V gene encodes CDR1 WSHSY and CDR2 SAAADI. Here the CDR3 DNA reads TGCGCCAGCAGTAATCCGGGAGGCCCTAGGGAGCAGTACTTC. This translates into CASSNPGGPREQYF.

The chain carries TRBV5-6 and TRBJ2-5, with D hard to call. Germline lookup yields CDR1 SGHDT and CDR2 YYEEEE. V gave up 0 bases and J gave up 5 bases, with 14 bases separating them. The CDR3 runs 15 residues. The CDR3 sequence is CASSLEGSERETQYF. The CDR3 coding sequence is TGTGCCAGCAGCTTGGAAGGGTCGGAACGGGAGACCCAGTACTTC.

This clone is a singleton in its sample. DNA of the CDR3: TGTGCCAGCTTCGAGGGGAGGTCCAAAGGATCACCCCTCCACTTT. Residues: CASFEGRSKGSPLHF. The J gene is TRBJ1-6, the V gene TRBV6-1, with TRBD1 as a possible D gene (5 bases). V lost 8 bases to trimming and J lost 10 bases, with 21 bases between them. CDR1 and CDR2 (germline): MNHNS, SASEGT. The CDR3 spans 15 residues.

The V call is TRBV6-1, the J call TRBJ2-7; maybe TRBD2 (6 bases). The CDR3 covers 15 residues. Germline loops: CDR1 MNHNS, CDR2 SASEGT. Trimming took off 1 base at V and 6 bases at J, with 16 bases between the two ends. The CDR3: CASSEVGGAIGEQYF. CDR3 DNA sequence: TGTGCCAGCAGTGAAGTTGGAGGGGCGATTGGCGAGCAGTACTTC.

The rearrangement links TRBV19 to TRBJ2-1, with 8 bases fitting TRBD2. The germline V gene has CDR1 LNHDA and CDR2 SQIVND (reference sequence). The CDR3 totals 17 residues. V lost 1 base to trimming and J lost 7 bases; unmatched junction nucleotides: 12. This CDR3 is CASSIAVGGGRKNEQFF. DNA of the CDR3: TGTGCCAGTAGTATAGCCGTTGGCGGGGGGAGAAAGAATGAGCAGTTCTTC. Together with reference TRBV19 and TRBJ2-1, the CDR3 gives the full variable domain: DGGITQSPKYLFRKEGQNVTLSCEQNLNHDAMYWYRQDPGQGLRLIYYSQIVNDFQKGDIAEGYSVSREKKESFPLTVTSAQKNPTAFYLCASSIAVGGGRKNEQFFGPGTRLTVL.

The V and J genes are TRBV5-6 and TRBJ1-6, with 9 bases identical to TRBD1. J lost 10 bases, V lost 0 bases, and 5 bases had no gene match. The CDR3 consists of 15 residues. Per the germline V gene, CDR1 is SGHDT and CDR2 is YYEEEE. This CDR3 is CASSLGNRGRSPLHF. The CDR3 DNA follows: TGTGCCAGCAGCTTGGGTAACAGGGGGCGATCACCCCTCCACTTT. The whole variable domain, filled in from reference TRBV5-6 and TRBJ1-6, reads DAGVTQSPTHLIKTRGQQVTLRCSPKSGHDTVSWYQQALGQGPQFIFQYYEEEERQRGNFPDRFSGHQFPNYSSELNVNALLLGDSALYLCASSLGNRGRSPLHFGNGTRLTVT.

The chain employs TRBV2 and TRBJ2-2; possible D gene TRBD1, 6 bases. The CDR3 loop spans 15 amino acids. V lost 7 bases and J lost 5, with 17 bases in between. Germline values: CDR1 SNHLY, CDR2 FYNNEI. The CDR3, as DNA: TGTGCCAGCAAGAGGATTACAGGGAGAACCGGGGAGCTGTTTTTT. Its protein product is CASKRITGRTGELFF. Full variable domain (missing parts from reference TRBV2 and TRBJ2-2): EPEVTQTPSHQVTQMGQEVILRCVPISNHLYFYWYRQILGQKVEFLVSFYNNEISEKSEIFDDQFSVERPDGSNFTLKIRSTKLEDSAMYFCASKRITGRTGELFFGEGSRLTVL.

The rearrangement links TRBV5-6 to TRBJ2-1; D not certain. The CDR3 sequence is 15 residues long. Trimming left V 4 bases short and J 0 bases short, with 11 bases between. The germline gives CDR1 SGHDT, CDR2 YYEEEE. CDR3 in amino acids: CASSQPTNSYNEQFF. The CDR3 bases are TGTGCCAGCAGCCAACCCACAAACTCCTACAATGAGCAGTTCTTC.

This chain connects TRBV2 to TRBJ1-1; tentatively, D is TRBD1 (5 bases). CDR1 SNHLY and CDR2 FYNNEI come from the germline V gene. CDR3 length: 13 residues. Trimming removed 10 bases at V and 1 base at J, with 13 bases between. The CDR3 protein is CANNGGTNTEAFF. In DNA, the CDR3 is TGTGCCAACAACGGGGGGACGAACACTGAAGCTTTCTTT.

The J gene is TRBJ1-5, the V gene TRBV27; D not certain. The CDR3 contains 14 residues. Germline V gene sequence: CDR1 MNHEY, CDR2 SMNVEV (reference sequence). The germline V and J ends were trimmed by 8 bases and 3 bases, with 14 bases remaining between them. The CDR3 region has the DNA TGTGCCAGCCGACGGACTGGAGACAATCAGCCCCAGCATTTT. It specifies CASRRTGDNQPQHF.

The chain combines TRBV5-1 with TRBJ2-7; D may be TRBD1 (6 bases). Looked up from germline, CDR1 is SGHRS and CDR2 is YFSETQ. The V end was cut by 2 bases, the J end by 7 bases, with 22 bases between. This CDR3 has 16 residues. CDR3 residues: CASSFQLGRGSEEQYF. The CDR3 coding sequence is TGCGCCAGCAGCTTTCAGCTAGGAAGGGGGTCGGAGGAGCAGTACTTC.